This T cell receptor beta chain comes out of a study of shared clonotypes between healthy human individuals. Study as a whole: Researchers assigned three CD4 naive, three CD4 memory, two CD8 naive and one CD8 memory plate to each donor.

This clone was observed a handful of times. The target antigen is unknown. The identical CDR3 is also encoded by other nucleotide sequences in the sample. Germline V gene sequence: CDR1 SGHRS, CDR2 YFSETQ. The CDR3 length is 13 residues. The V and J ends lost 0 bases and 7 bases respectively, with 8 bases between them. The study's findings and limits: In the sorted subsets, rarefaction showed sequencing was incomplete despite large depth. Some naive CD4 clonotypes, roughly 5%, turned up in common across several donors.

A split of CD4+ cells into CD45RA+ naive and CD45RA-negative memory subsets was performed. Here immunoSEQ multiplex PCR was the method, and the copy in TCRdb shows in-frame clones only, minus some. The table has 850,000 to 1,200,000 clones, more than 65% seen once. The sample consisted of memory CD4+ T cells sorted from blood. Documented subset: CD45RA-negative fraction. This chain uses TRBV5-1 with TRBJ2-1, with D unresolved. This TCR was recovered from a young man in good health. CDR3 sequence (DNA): TGCGCCAGCAGCTTGGGCCCCCTGAATGAGCAGTTCTTC. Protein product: CASSLGPLNEQFF.